This T cell receptor beta chain was captured by sequencing in a study of T-cell reconstitution after alpha-beta-depleted transplantation in children. A library of TCRbeta sequences, prepared with unique molecular identifiers, was generated. TCRdb used MiXCR to reprocess the PCR reads, holding one entry per CDR3 protein. The sample carries around 200,000 distinct CDR3 sequences, roughly a tenth recorded once. The CDR3 covers 13 residues. CDR1 SGHTA and CDR2 FQGNSA come from the germline V gene. V was clipped by 3 bases and J by 5 bases, with 8 bases between them. The sample was PBMCs from the stem cell graft donor, taken from the stem cell graft. The source is a human donor who donated a stem cell graft to a child with acute lymphoblastic leukemia. This sequence joins TRBV7-2 and TRBJ1-5; D remains ambiguous. The DNA of the CDR3 is TGTGCCAGCAGCTTTAATCGGGATCAGCCCCAGCATTTT. Encoded protein: CASSFNRDQPQHF. Full variable domain (remainder filled in from reference TRBV7-2 and TRBJ1-5): GAGVSQSPSNKVTEKGKDVELRCDPISGHTALYWYRQSLGQGLEFLIYFQGNSAPDKSGLPSDRFSAERTGGSVSTLTIQRTQQEDSAVYLCASSFNRDQPQHFGDGTRLSIL.